The 18 T cell receptor beta chains below come from one sample, sequenced in a study of blood T cells in healthy people across ages. A J-beta primer mix and a sample-barcoded 5' primer were used in a second PCR of roughly 6 to 11 cycles. Using its own MiXCR run on the 5' RACE reads, TCRdb lists one record per CDR3 protein. Seen here are 730,000 or so distinct CDR3 sequences, around 40% observed once, and the top ten hold more than 20%. The sample comprised blood. These receptors were obtained from a woman aged 55-70 years in good health.

The chain is built from TRBV29-1 and TRBJ2-2; weak D call: TRBD2 (6 bases). The V end lost 3 bases, the J end lost 6 bases, and 14 bases lay between the germline ends. Germline CDR1 reads SQVTM; CDR2 reads ANQGSEA. CDR3 size: 14 residues. DNA for the CDR3: TGCAGCGTTGACTTGCGGGGAGAAGCCGGGGAGCTGTTTTTT. Its protein is CSVDLRGEAGELFF.

The chain links TRBV2 to TRBJ2-5; 8 nucleotides line up with TRBD2. The CDR3 is made up of 13 amino acids. Germline CDR1 SNHLY, CDR2 FYNNEI. The CDR3 DNA sequence: TGTGTAAGCGGACCGGGACTAGGTGAGACCCAGTACTTC. It is translated as CVSGPGLGETQYF.

The sample holds a few counts of this clonotype. The chain links TRBV5-1 to TRBJ2-3, with TRBD1 matching 7 bases. Germline CDR1 reads SGHRS; CDR2 reads YFSETQ. This CDR3 is 14 amino acids long. Unmatched junction bases numbered 7, after V lost 4 bases and J lost 5 bases. This CDR3 reads CASSQGQDVDTQYF. CDR3 in DNA: TGCGCCAGCAGCCAAGGACAGGACGTAGATACGCAGTATTTT.

The CDR3 DNA is TGTGCCAGCAGCCCCCGCGCGGGGGAATACAATGAGCAGTTCTTC. Residues: CASSPRAGEYNEQFF. The chain couples TRBV7-3 to TRBJ2-1, with TRBD2 matching over 7 bases. Germline V gene data show CDR1 as SGHTA and CDR2 as FQGTGA. The CDR3 is made up of 15 amino acids. V was clipped by 5 bases and J by 4 bases; unmatched bases: 8.

The chain employs TRBV20-1 and TRBJ2-4, with 14 positions matching TRBD2. The J segment lost 3 bases and the V segment lost 6 bases, leaving 7 bases of the junction unmatched. The germline CDR1 and CDR2 sequences are DFQATT and SNEGSKA (reference sequence). The CDR3 contains 16 residues. The CDR3 loop reads CSATRLAGGDKNIQYF. DNA of the CDR3: TGCAGTGCGACCCGACTAGCGGGAGGGGACAAAAACATTCAGTACTTC.

The chain combines TRBV6-2 or TRBV6-3 with TRBJ2-7, with TRBD2 matching over 12 bases. V gave up 1 base and J gave up 7 bases; unmatched junction bases: 8. This CDR3 is built from 16 residues. Germline V gene sequence: CDR1 MNHEY, CDR2 SVGEGT. The CDR3 bases are TGTGCCAGCAGTTACTTTCCTAGCGGGAGGGTCTATGAGCAGTACTTC. This codes for CASSYFPSGRVYEQYF.

V usage is TRBV6-1 and J usage is TRBJ2-1; 7 nucleotides line up with TRBD2. The CDR3 sequence is 15 residues long. Germline V lookup: CDR1 MNHNS, CDR2 SASEGT. V lost 3 bases and J lost 3; bases outside the gene matches: 5. CDR3 coding DNA: TGTGCCAGCAGTGACGGGCTAGCGGTCTACAATGAGCAGTTCTTC. It codes for CASSDGLAVYNEQFF.

The V gene is TRBV20-1, the J gene TRBJ1-1, with TRBD1 matching over 10 bases. This CDR3 has 15 amino acids. V lost 4 bases and J lost 3; bases outside the gene matches: 8. Germline CDR1 DFQATT, CDR2 SNEGSKA (reference sequence). The CDR3 DNA follows: TGCAGTGCTACCCAGGTGGGGACAGGGGACACTGAAGCTTTCTTT. It yields the protein CSATQVGTGDTEAFF.

As concerns this clonotype: One end of the junction fails to match germline, which may point to a read error. The rearrangement links TRBV7-9 to TRBJ2-7; D call uncertain. Germline V gene lookup returns CDR1 SEHNR and CDR2 FQNEAQ (reference sequence). The CDR3 contains 14 residues. CDR3 sequence: CDSSFTTPKYEQYF. Here the CDR3 DNA reads TGTGACAGCAGCTTCACAACGCCTAAATACGAGCAGTACTTC.

The chain employs TRBV5-1 and TRBJ1-2; D remains ambiguous. The germline V gene encodes CDR1 SGHRS and CDR2 YFSETQ. This CDR3 contains 13 residues. The ends were cut back, 5 bases at V and 8 bases at J, with 16 bases in the middle. The CDR3 region is CASRGDLDSGYTF. DNA of the CDR3: TGCGCCAGCAGGGGAGACCTTGACTCCGGCTACACCTTC.

The chain combines TRBV7-8 with TRBJ2-5, with a tentative D call TRBD1 (5 bases). V lost 2 bases and J lost 3, with 16 bases in between. This CDR3 is 16 amino acids long. Looked up from germline, CDR1 is SGHVS and CDR2 is FQNEAQ. The CDR3 sequence is CASSLTAGHLKETQYF. The CDR3 nucleotides are TGTGCCAGCAGCTTAACCGCTGGACATCTTAAAGAGACCCAGTACTTC.

This clonotype was detected only a few times. The chain carries TRBV12-3 or TRBV12-4 and TRBJ2-2, with 14 bases matching TRBD2. The CDR3 has 18 amino acids. V shed 6 bases and J 1 base; nucleotides not matched to a gene: 7. The CDR3 loop is CASSLTSGRALNTGELFF. Written as DNA, the CDR3 is TGTGCCAGCAGCTTGACTAGCGGGAGGGCGTTGAACACCGGGGAGCTGTTTTTT.

The chain combines TRBV6-2 or TRBV6-3 with TRBJ2-6; 7 nucleotides match TRBD1. The CDR3 contains 19 residues. J gave up 2 bases and V 0 bases, and 10 bases lay outside the gene matches. Germline assignment: CDR1 MNHEY and CDR2 SVGEGT. The CDR3 DNA is TGTGCCAGCAGTTACTCGCGAGGCAGGGGGTTCGCTGGGGCCAACGTCCTGACTTTC. Translating gives CASSYSRGRGFAGANVLTF.

This rearrangement joins TRBV20-1 to TRBJ2-7, with 12 bases identical to TRBD2. CDR1 is DFQATT and CDR2 is SNEGSKA in the germline V gene (reference sequence). CDR3 length: 14 residues. V lost 4 bases, J lost 2 bases, and 3 bases stayed unmatched. The CDR3 DNA follows: TGCAGTGCTAAACTAGCGGGAGGACCCTACGAGCAGTACTTC. Translating it yields CSAKLAGGPYEQYF.

This rearrangement joins TRBV9 to TRBJ1-4; 10 positions match TRBD1. Germline assignment: CDR1 SGDLS and CDR2 YYNGEE. This CDR3 is 14 amino acids long. The V gene end was trimmed by 4 bases and the J gene end by 7 bases; junction bases not matched to a gene: 4. In DNA, the CDR3 is TGTGCCAGCAGCCTGGACAGGGGGACTGAAAAACTGTTTTTT. This gives the protein CASSLDRGTEKLFF.

J is TRBJ2-7 and V is TRBV10-3, with a weak D call TRBD2 (6 bases). The CDR3 totals 14 residues. CDR1 and CDR2 (germline): ENHRY, SYGVKD. The ends were cut back, 0 bases at V and 4 bases at J, with 10 bases in the middle. The CDR3 here is CAISESLGGYEQYF. The CDR3 nucleotides are TGTGCCATCAGTGAGTCCCTAGGAGGGTACGAGCAGTACTTC.

The V gene is TRBV19, the J gene TRBJ1-5; D remains unclear. CDR1 is LNHDA and CDR2 is SQIVND in the germline V gene (reference sequence). V lost 7 bases and J lost 4, with 14 bases in between. This CDR3 comprises 14 residues. The DNA of the CDR3 is TGTGCCAGTACTCAGAACGGAGAAAATCAGCCCCAGCATTTT. It encodes CASTQNGENQPQHF.

The gene calls are TRBV6-6 and TRBJ2-2; 13 bases fit TRBD2. The germline V gene has CDR1 MNHNY and CDR2 SVGAGI (reference sequence). Trimming removed 6 bases from V and 6 bases from J; junction bases left unmatched: 7. This CDR3 has 16 residues. In nucleotides, the CDR3 is TGTGCCAGCAGCTGGGGACTAGCGGGACTCGCCGGGGAGCTGTTTTTT. Protein product: CASSWGLAGLAGELFF.